These 4 T cell receptor beta chains were sequenced from one sample in a study of blood T cell repertoires in COVID-19. Clones were sequenced by immunoSEQ multiplex PCR, and TCRdb holds only the in-frame ones, with some missing. Among roughly 150,000 clones listed, about four fifths were seen once. The sample consisted of peripheral blood. The receptors derive from a man in his sixties or seventies who had recovered from COVID-19.

The J gene is TRBJ1-2, the V gene TRBV12-3 or TRBV12-4; D is undetermined. V was shortened by 6 bases and J by 4 bases, with 12 bases between the two germline ends. The CDR3 has 13 residues. The CDR3 reads CASSLPSTYGYTF. The CDR3 DNA reads TGTGCCAGCAGCCTCCCGTCTACCTATGGCTACACCTTC.

The table lists this clone with a count of one. The chain employs TRBV4-1 and TRBJ2-1; D is undetermined. From germline, CDR1 is MGHRA and CDR2 YSYEKL. The CDR3 has 13 amino acids. Trimming removed 4 bases at V and 9 bases at J, with 13 bases between. The CDR3 bases are TGCGCCAGCAGCCCCCCCGGGTGGCCTGAGCAGTTCTTC. The encoded protein is CASSPPGWPEQFF.

This clone occurred once. The genes are TRBV18 and TRBJ2-7, with 9 nucleotides matching TRBD1. CDR1 and CDR2 (germline): KGHSH, LQKENI. Unmatched junction bases numbered 5, after V lost 5 bases and J lost 0 bases. CDR3 size: 15 residues. The CDR3 sequence is CASSSGTGSSYEQYF. As DNA, the CDR3 is TGTGCCAGCTCATCCGGGACAGGGAGCTCCTACGAGCAGTACTTC. Full variable domain (outside the CDR3, taken from reference TRBV18 and TRBJ2-7): NAGVMQNPRHLVRRRGQEARLRCSPMKGHSHVYWYRQLPEEGLKFMVYLQKENIIDESGMPKERFSAEFPKEGPSILRIQQVVRGDSAAYFCASSSGTGSSYEQYFGPGTRLTVT.

This clone was detected once. The chain is built from TRBV3-1 (or the pseudogene TRBV3-2) and TRBJ2-3, with 7 nucleotides matching TRBD2. Trimming cost V 2 bases and J 0 bases; bases outside gene matches: 2. The CDR3 is 15 amino acids. The germline V gene has CDR1 LGHDT and CDR2 YNNKEL (reference sequence). The CDR3 protein is CASSQLSGSTDTQYF. DNA for the CDR3: TGTGCCAGCAGCCAACTTAGCGGGAGCACAGATACGCAGTATTTT.